The rows below give T cell receptor beta chains drawn from one sample of a study of T cells expressing NK-cell markers. TCRdb reworked the 5' RACE reads into one entry per CDR3 protein, no DNA. The sample has 500,000 or so distinct CDR3 sequences. Sequencing used blood T cells: a sorted CD56 or NKG2C T cell subset, CD4+ or CD8+ T cells, or bulk PBMC T cells (not recorded which). The source is a man between 18 and 29 years old in good health. Both conserved end residues are part of each CDR3.

v_call: TRBV16; j_call: TRBJ2-5; cdr3_aa: CASSQSGGPGTQYF
v_call: TRBV19; j_call: TRBJ2-2; cdr3_aa: CASSIVRNTGELFF
v_call: TRBV6-2/TRBV6-3; j_call: TRBJ1-3; cdr3_aa: CASSYRTVGNTIYF
v_call: TRBV15; j_call: TRBJ2-2; cdr3_aa: CATRQGARSNGELFF
v_call: TRBV25-1; j_call: TRBJ2-5; cdr3_aa: CASSEIRPRETQYF
v_call: TRBV5-1; j_call: TRBJ2-6; cdr3_aa: CASSPGQFSSGANVLTF
v_call: TRBV7-8; j_call: TRBJ1-5; cdr3_aa: CASSLGATASNQPQHF
v_call: TRBV5-4; j_call: TRBJ2-5; cdr3_aa: CASMDTQAGETQYF
v_call: TRBV29-1; j_call: TRBJ2-7; cdr3_aa: CSAGQGNGGEQYF
v_call: TRBV12-3/TRBV12-4; j_call: TRBJ2-1; cdr3_aa: CASSLARRLAYNEQFF
v_call: TRBV12-5; j_call: TRBJ1-1; cdr3_aa: CASAGGLNTEAFF
v_call: TRBV7-6; j_call: TRBJ1-4; cdr3_aa: CASSLAGQGVGEKLFF
v_call: TRBV15; j_call: TRBJ2-5; cdr3_aa: CATSRLEAQETQYF
v_call: TRBV4-1; j_call: TRBJ2-3; cdr3_aa: CASSHTSGRTDTQYF
v_call: TRBV6-5; j_call: TRBJ2-2; cdr3_aa: CASSTDRVVKFTGELFF
v_call: TRBV7-9; j_call: TRBJ2-7; cdr3_aa: CASSDGGASYEQYF
v_call: TRBV29-1; j_call: TRBJ2-5; cdr3_aa: CSVIAETQETQYF
v_call: TRBV29-1; j_call: TRBJ2-1; cdr3_aa: CSVEGGWEREGREQFF
v_call: TRBV12-5; j_call: TRBJ2-3; cdr3_aa: CASKKSTDTQYF
v_call: TRBV29-1; j_call: TRBJ2-1; cdr3_aa: CSAGYPNEQFF
v_call: TRBV29-1; j_call: TRBJ2-7; cdr3_aa: CSVERSDTHEQYF
v_call: TRBV15; j_call: TRBJ1-6; cdr3_aa: CATSNGRSPLHF
v_call: TRBV7-8; j_call: TRBJ2-1; cdr3_aa: CASSLAWSSDNNEQFF
v_call: TRBV7-2; j_call: TRBJ1-1; cdr3_aa: CASSPREGNTEAFF
v_call: TRBV11-2; j_call: TRBJ2-7; cdr3_aa: CASSRLGRGLYEQYF
v_call: TRBV27; j_call: TRBJ2-7; cdr3_aa: CASSFSGVGRENYEQYF
v_call: TRBV27; j_call: TRBJ2-1; cdr3_aa: CASSLSGQQFF
v_call: TRBV12-3/TRBV12-4; j_call: TRBJ2-5; cdr3_aa: CASRNGQEETQYF
v_call: TRBV6-5; j_call: TRBJ1-1; cdr3_aa: CASSLAALGTEAFF
v_call: TRBV7-2; j_call: TRBJ2-3; cdr3_aa: CASSVGGSAADTQYF
v_call: TRBV10-3; j_call: TRBJ2-1; cdr3_aa: CAISESGQAHYNEQFF
v_call: TRBV28; j_call: TRBJ2-7; cdr3_aa: CASSAQGSFYEQYF
v_call: TRBV10-3; j_call: TRBJ2-2; cdr3_aa: CAINQGTLDTGELFF
v_call: TRBV6-2/TRBV6-3; j_call: TRBJ2-3; cdr3_aa: CASSYAGTSGGRSTDTQYF
v_call: TRBV5-5; j_call: TRBJ2-3; cdr3_aa: CASSLSVGQGRADTQYF
v_call: TRBV11-2; j_call: TRBJ2-3; cdr3_aa: CASSLSNRWNTDTQYF
v_call: TRBV11-2; j_call: TRBJ2-5; cdr3_aa: CASSSTGLETQYF
v_call: TRBV9; j_call: TRBJ2-7; cdr3_aa: CASRRDRSEQYF
v_call: TRBV12-3/TRBV12-4; j_call: TRBJ1-1; cdr3_aa: CASTTLAGGYMSRTEAFF